This entry lists 15 T cell receptor beta chains sequenced from one sample in a study of T-cell memory formation after mild COVID-19. Using its own MiXCR run on the 5' RACE reads, TCRdb lists one record per CDR3 protein. The sample holds around 250,000 distinct CDR3 sequences, 16% seen once. Sequencing was performed on PBMCs or a T cell subset sorted from them (not recorded which). The receptors were sampled from a man younger than 35 who had mild COVID-19 (a few samples of this study predate the infection). Cell type and time point are not known.

This clonotype was counted only a few times. This chain connects TRBV4-1 to TRBJ2-1; 9 nucleotides align to TRBD2. The J segment lost 10 bases and the V segment lost 2 bases, leaving 15 bases of the junction unmatched. The length of the CDR3 is 17 residues. Germline V gene sequence: CDR1 MGHRA, CDR2 YSYEKL. The CDR3 here is CASSQPPAASGEYEQFF. In DNA form, the CDR3 reads TGCGCCAGCAGCCAACCCCCCGCGGCTAGCGGGGAGTACGAGCAGTTCTTC.

The chain combines TRBV5-5 with TRBJ2-7, with a tentative D call TRBD1 (5 bases). V lost 4 bases, J lost 6 bases, and 11 bases lay in between. The CDR3 extends over 12 amino acids. Looked up from germline, CDR1 is SGHKS and CDR2 is YYEKEE (reference sequence). CDR3 region: CASSRGNREQYV. The CDR3 region has the DNA TGTGCCAGCAGCAGGGGTAACCGCGAGCAGTACGTC.

The chain is built from TRBV2 and TRBJ2-5; D may be TRBD2 (5 bases). Trimming shortened V by 3 bases and J by 3 bases, and 8 bases separated the two germline ends. Germline V gives CDR1 SNHLY, CDR2 FYNNEI. The CDR3 runs 13 residues. As DNA, the CDR3 is TGTGCCAGCAGTGAGGGAGCCAAAGAGACCCAGTACTTC. It translates to CASSEGAKETQYF.

The V gene is TRBV4-2, the J gene TRBJ1-5; a weak D match, TRBD1 (6 bases). The CDR3 runs to 14 residues. The germline gives CDR1 LGHNA, CDR2 YNFKEQ. Trimming stripped 1 base from V and 7 bases from J, with 11 bases between. As DNA, the CDR3 is TGTGCCAGCAGCCAAGGAGGGGGAGGACAGCCCCAGCATTTT. This codes for CASSQGGGGQPQHF.

The chain couples TRBV7-9 to TRBJ1-5; D is perhaps TRBD1 (5 bases). Trimming shortened V by 5 bases and J by 5 bases, and 13 bases separated the two germline ends. This CDR3 has 14 amino acids. CDR1 and CDR2 (germline): SEHNR, FQNEAQ (reference sequence). The CDR3 sequence: CASSLRGSHQPQHF. The CDR3 DNA reads as TGTGCCAGCAGCCTTCGGGGGAGCCATCAGCCCCAGCATTTT.

The CDR3 DNA is TGTGCCAGCAGCTCCTTGCCAGGGGGCGAATTTATTATTGGTGAAAAACTGTTTTTT. This codes for CASSSLPGGEFIIGEKLFF. This sequence joins TRBV7-9 and TRBJ1-4; 8 bases agree with TRBD1. Trimming took 4 bases from V and 7 from J; bases not matched to a gene: 20. This CDR3 comprises 19 residues. Germline CDR1 reads SEHNR; CDR2 reads FQNEAQ (reference sequence).

This clonotype turned up a few times. V usage is TRBV27 and J usage is TRBJ1-2; 9 bases align to TRBD1. V lost 5 bases, J lost 4 bases, and 8 bases stayed unmatched. CDR3 length equals 15 residues. Germline lookup yields CDR1 MNHEY and CDR2 SMNVEV (reference sequence). The CDR3 spells CASSPGQGRLYGYTF. DNA of the CDR3: TGTGCCAGCAGTCCAGGACAGGGGCGACTCTATGGCTACACCTTC.

J is TRBJ2-3 and V is TRBV20-1, with 8 bases lining up with TRBD1. Germline CDR1 DFQATT, CDR2 SNEGSKA (reference sequence). The CDR3 sequence is 16 residues long. J was trimmed by 3 bases and V by 1 base; bases with no gene match: 9. In DNA, the CDR3 is TGCAGTGCTAGAGGGTGGCAGGGGGCTTTGACAGATACGCAGTATTTT. As protein: CSARGWQGALTDTQYF.

The CDR3 DNA sequence: TGTGCCAGCAGCTTTCCCTTGGGGGCCAACGTCCTGACTTTC. Translating gives CASSFPLGANVLTF. This chain links TRBV5-5 with TRBJ2-6; D call uncertain. Trimming removed 2 bases from V and 4 bases from J, with 7 bases in between. CDR1 and CDR2 from the germline V gene are SGHKS and YYEKEE (reference sequence). This CDR3 contains 14 residues.

This clonotype has just one count. This sequence joins TRBV2 and TRBJ2-3; TRBD2 agrees at 8 bases. Germline CDR1 SNHLY, CDR2 FYNNEI. The CDR3 sequence is 13 residues long. V dropped 6 bases and J dropped 4; count of bases not matched to a gene: 3. The CDR3 here is CASSAAGADTQYF. In DNA form, the CDR3 reads TGTGCCAGCAGCGCAGCGGGGGCAGATACGCAGTATTTT.

This clonotype has more than one count but fewer than ten. The chain is built from TRBV7-8 and TRBJ1-1, with D possibly matching TRBD1 (5 bases). The ends were cut back, 3 bases at V and 10 bases at J, with 15 bases in the middle. Germline V gives CDR1 SGHVS, CDR2 FQNEAQ. CDR3 length: 13 residues. The CDR3 sequence is CASSLGVTGGAFF. CDR3 bases: TGTGCCAGCAGCTTGGGGGTAACCGGTGGAGCTTTCTTT.

Here the CDR3 reads CATSDPRRFTDTQYF. CDR3 sequence (DNA): TGTGCCACCAGTGATCCAAGACGCTTCACAGATACGCAGTATTTT. The rearrangement joins TRBV24-1 to TRBJ2-3; D is unclear. V lost 3 bases, J lost 2 bases, and 11 bases lay in between. Germline V gene data show CDR1 as KGHDR and CDR2 as SFDVKD. This CDR3 has 15 residues.

The gene calls are TRBV12-3 or TRBV12-4 and TRBJ1-2, with 7 bases that match TRBD1. This CDR3 spans 14 amino acids. V shed 5 bases, J shed 3 bases, and the junction held 6 bases outside the gene matches. CDR3 amino acids: CASSRQGLDYGYTF. The CDR3 DNA reads TGTGCCAGCAGTCGACAGGGCTTGGACTATGGCTACACCTTC.

V is TRBV20-1 and J is TRBJ1-2; no clear D. The germline gives CDR1 DFQATT, CDR2 SNEGSKA (reference sequence). V lost 0 bases and J 1 base, leaving 9 bases between the germline ends. The CDR3 covers 14 residues. The CDR3 coding sequence is TGCAGTGCTAGAGAGGGAGGGTTTAACTATGGCTACACCTTC. This codes for CSAREGGFNYGYTF.

This clonotype was seen a few times. This sequence joins TRBV10-3 and TRBJ2-3; 7 positions match TRBD2. Looked up from germline, CDR1 is ENHRY and CDR2 is SYGVKD. V gave up 0 bases and J gave up 6 bases; unmatched junction bases: 9. The CDR3 has 16 residues. CDR3 protein: CAISESRGGVRDTQYF. Written as DNA, the CDR3 is TGTGCCATCAGTGAGTCCCGCGGGGGAGTCCGGGATACGCAGTATTTT.